A selection of T cell receptor beta chains follows, all from one sample in a study of T cells in localized non-small cell lung cancer. Assay used: immunoSEQ multiplex PCR; TCRdb lists only in-frame clones, some missing. The sample yields approximately 29,000 clones, around 90% seen once. The sample here was peripheral blood, taken before any cancer treatment. These receptors originate from a male donor aged 60 or over with stage I lung adenocarcinoma. CDR3s include the opening cysteine and the closing phenylalanine or tryptophan. The D gene is left open where the match is weak. Clone size is given for some rows only: seen once, a few or many times, or a class if the clone is expanded.

abundance	d_gene	v_gene	j_gene	CDR3nt	CDR3aa
-	-	TRBV7-8	TRBJ1-2	TGTGCCAGCAGCTTTACAAACTATGGCTACACCTTC	CASSFTNYGYTF
-	TRBD1	TRBV4-2	TRBJ1-6	TGTGCCAGCAGCCTATACCGAACAGGGGGGGAGAGCTCCTATAATTCACCCCTCCACTTT	CASSLYRTGGESSYNSPLHF
once	TRBD1	TRBV28	TRBJ2-1	TGTGCCGGGAACCGACAGGGGCACAATGAGCAGTTCTTC	CAGNRQGHNEQFF
-	TRBD1	TRBV6-5	TRBJ1-3	TGTGCCAGCACCACGGGACAGGGAAGAAACACCATATATTTT	CASTTGQGRNTIYF
-	TRBD1	TRBV19	TRBJ1-5	TGTGCCAGTAGTATAGGTCAGACAGGGAGGCAGCCCCAGCATTTT	CASSIGQTGRQPQHF
-	-	TRBV7-2	TRBJ2-7	TGTGCCAGCAGCTTAGCGGGGACCGTCCACTTC	CASSLAGTVHF
-	-	TRBV5-1	TRBJ1-2	TGCGCCAGTCGGGACCCGGCTCGGATAAGCTATGGCTACACCTTC	CASRDPARISYGYTF
-	-	TRBV6-1	TRBJ2-3	TGTGCCAGCAGTAGTCAGGCTAACACAGATACGCAGTATTTT	CASSSQANTDTQYF
-	-	TRBV2	TRBJ2-4	TGTGCCAGCAGTTCGGCTCAACTAGCCAAAAACATTCAGTACTTC	CASSSAQLAKNIQYF
-	-	TRBV5-1	TRBJ2-1	TGCGCCAGCAGCCCGACCGTCAGGGAGCAGTTCTTC	CASSPTVREQFF
-	-	TRBV4-2	TRBJ1-1	TGTGCCAGCAGCCAAAATATGCGGGGTAACGAAGCTTTCTTT	CASSQNMRGNEAFF
-	TRBD1	TRBV15	TRBJ1-2	TGTGCCACCAGCGACGCCGGGACAGAATTCAATGGCTACACCTTC	CATSDAGTEFNGYTF
-	-	TRBV5-1	TRBJ1-2	TGCGCCAGCAGGGAGAGCCTCGGCGATGGCTACACCTTC	CASRESLGDGYTF
-	-	TRBV2	TRBJ1-4	TGTGCCAGCAGTGAAATTGGGACACCGAATGAAAAACTGTTTTTT	CASSEIGTPNEKLFF
once	-	TRBV19	TRBJ2-1	TGTGCCAGTAGGGCGGGATCCGAGCAGTTCTTC	CASRAGSEQFF
-	-	TRBV15	TRBJ2-1	TGTGCCACCAGCATGGGGACTTCGAGCTCCTACAATGAGCAGTTCTTC	CATSMGTSSSYNEQFF
-	-	TRBV5-4	TRBJ2-3	TGTGCCAGCAGCTTAAAGAATAGGGGGGCAGATACGCAGTATTTT	CASSLKNRGADTQYF
-	-	TRBV7-3	TRBJ2-3	TGTGCCAGCAGCCCAGGAGGGGGAGATACGCAGTATTTT	CASSPGGGDTQYF
-	-	TRBV2	TRBJ2-3	TGTGCCAGCAGCGACTCTAGCACAGATACGCAGTATTTT	CASSDSSTDTQYF
-	TRBD1	TRBV29-1	TRBJ1-1	TGCAGCGTCGAACGGGACAGGGAAACTGAAGCTTTCTTT	CSVERDRETEAFF
-	-	TRBV7-2	TRBJ2-7	TGTGCCAGCAGCTCCCAGACAGGTCTTTCCTACGAGCAGTACTTC	CASSSQTGLSYEQYF
-	TRBD1	TRBV10-2	TRBJ1-2	TGCGCCAGCAGAGCTGAAGCGGGACAGGGGTTCTATGGCTACACCTTC	CASRAEAGQGFYGYTF
-	TRBD1	TRBV10-3	TRBJ1-5	TGTGCCACGGGACAGTCTAGCAATCAGCCCCAGCATTTT	CATGQSSNQPQHF
once	-	TRBV10-3	TRBJ2-3	TGTGCCATCAGTGGGGACGCCACAGATACGCAGTATTTT	CAISGDATDTQYF
-	TRBD1	TRBV7-9	TRBJ2-5	TGTGCCAGCAGCCCACTGGGGCCAGGGGGCGGAGAGACCCAGTACTTC	CASSPLGPGGGETQYF
-	-	TRBV11-2	TRBJ1-2	TGTGCCAGCAGCTTCACAGTGATTGGCTATGGCTACACCTTC	CASSFTVIGYGYTF
once	TRBD1	TRBV19	TRBJ1-4	TGTGCCAGTAGGGAGACAGGGGGCGGTGAAAAACTGTTTTTT	CASRETGGGEKLFF
-	-	TRBV2	TRBJ2-2	TGTGCCAGCAGGGAGACTGGCACCGGGGAGCTGTTTTTT	CASRETGTGELFF
-	TRBD2	TRBV7-2	TRBJ2-7	TGTGCCAGCAGCCATTCTAGCGGGGGGGTCGAGCAGTACTTC	CASSHSSGGVEQYF
-	-	TRBV9	TRBJ1-1	TGTGCCAGCAGCGTAGTGCAGCCCCTTAGAGATACTGAAGCTTTCTTT	CASSVVQPLRDTEAFF
-	-	TRBV2	TRBJ1-2	TGTGCCAGCAGTGAAACAGATAACTATGGCTACACCTTC	CASSETDNYGYTF
-	-	TRBV2	TRBJ1-5	TGTGCCAGCAGTTTACAGGGAGACAATCAGCCCCAGCATTTT	CASSLQGDNQPQHF
-	TRBD2	TRBV4-2	TRBJ2-4	TGTGCCAGCAGCCTCGGACTAGCGGGGGGGGCAGACATTCAGTACTTC	CASSLGLAGGADIQYF
-	TRBD1	TRBV19	TRBJ1-1	TGTGCCAGTAGCCGGGACAGGGGCGACACTGAAGCTTTCTTT	CASSRDRGDTEAFF
-	-	TRBV15	TRBJ2-5	TGTGCCACCAGCAGGAAAGGAAGGGGCGGGGTCCAAGAGACCCAGTACTTC	CATSRKGRGGVQETQYF
once	-	TRBV12-5	TRBJ2-2	TGTGCTAGTGGTTCCACCGCCGGTGCGAACACCGGGGAGCTGTTTTTT	CASGSTAGANTGELFF
once	TRBD1	TRBV7-6	TRBJ1-6	TGTGCCAGCAGCCTGTCGGGACAGAGTAATTCACCCCTCCACTTT	CASSLSGQSNSPLHF
-	-	TRBV25-1	TRBJ2-1	TGTGCCAGCAGTGAACACGGCAGGGGCAATGAGCAGTTCTTC	CASSEHGRGNEQFF
-	-	TRBV15	TRBJ2-7	TGTGCCACCAGCAGAGTGCAGGCTTACGAGCAGTACTTC	CATSRVQAYEQYF
-	TRBD2	TRBV19	TRBJ2-3	TGTGCCAGTAGTCGTCTAGCGGACACAGATACGCAGTATTTT	CASSRLADTDTQYF
-	-	TRBV2	TRBJ2-6	TGTGCCAGCAGTGTCTCTGGGGCCAACGTCCTGACTTTC	CASSVSGANVLTF
once	-	TRBV19	TRBJ1-3	TGTGCCAGTACCTCCATTGGACTGAGCTCTGGAAACACCATATATTTT	CASTSIGLSSGNTIYF